The present T cell receptor (beta chain) was sequenced within a study of siplizumab effects on memory and regulatory T cells. The table lists this clone with a few counts. The antigen remains undetermined. Each sample yielded around 9.3 x 10^4 assayed TCR templates. Sequencing was performed with immunoSEQ multiplex PCR; in TCRdb, only in-frame clones are kept and a portion is missing. The table lists 90,000 to 95,000 clones, about 96% of them singletons, with around 0.03% in the top ten. Germline loops: CDR1 SQVTM, CDR2 ANQGSEA. V was pared by 6 bases and J by 1 base, with 7 bases of the junction left unmatched. The CDR3 runs to 14 residues. Regarding the study as a whole: About 80-97% of proliferating CD4+ or CD8+ clones had no assignable naive or memory phenotype. Mappable alloreactive CD4+ clones averaged 68.8% Treg-derived with siplizumab versus about 25% in controls.

A few donor pairs also had unstimulated CD4+ and CD8+ naive and memory subsets sequenced. The material sequenced was naive CD4+ T cells sorted from blood. This chain uses TRBV29-1 with TRBJ1-1, with 8 bases aligning to TRBD1. This receptor was obtained from a human donor in good health. CDR3 DNA: TGCAGCGTCCAGGAGGGGACAGGGAACACTGAAGCTTTCTTT. Translation gives CSVQEGTGNTEAFF.